Listed below are T cell receptor beta chains from one sample, sequenced in a study of cytomegalovirus exposure and HLA in healthy donors. Clones were sequenced by immunoSEQ multiplex PCR, and TCRdb holds only the in-frame ones, with some missing. The table has about 150,000 clones, about 74% seen once. The sample was PBMCs. The receptors originated from a man aged 40-49 years in good health and CMV-seropositive. Both conserved end residues are part of each CDR3. D genes are given only for firm matches. Clone size is given for some rows only: seen once, a few or many times, or a class if the clone is expanded.

abundance	d_gene	v_gene	len	j_gene	CDR3aa	CDR3nt
NA	NA	TRBV30	14	TRBJ2-1	CAWEAGQHKGEQFF	TGTGCCTGGGAGGCAGGGCAGCATAAGGGGGAGCAGTTCTTC
NA	NA	TRBV7-8	13	TRBJ2-1	CASSRQDFNEQFF	TGTGCCAGCAGCCGCCAGGATTTCAATGAGCAGTTCTTC
NA	NA	TRBV19	16	TRBJ1-5	CASSIDWEVSNQPQHF	TGTGCCAGTAGTATAGACTGGGAGGTAAGCAATCAGCCCCAGCATTTT
NA	TRBD1	TRBV11-2	13	TRBJ2-4	CASSAGGWDIQYF	TGTGCCAGCAGCGCAGGGGGCTGGGACATTCAGTACTTC
NA	NA	TRBV6-5	15	TRBJ1-5	CASKNRSRSNQPQHF	TGTGCCAGCAAAAACCGCAGTCGAAGCAATCAGCCCCAGCATTTT
few	TRBD2	TRBV6-1	14	TRBJ2-7	CASSPTSGSYEQYF	TGTGCCAGCAGCCCGACTAGCGGGAGCTACGAGCAGTACTTC
NA	NA	TRBV28	12	TRBJ2-2	CASRLVPGELFF	TGTGCCAGCAGACTAGTCCCCGGGGAGCTGTTTTTT
NA	TRBD2	TRBV4-2	17	TRBJ2-6	CASSPTSGSSGANVLTF	TGTGCCAGCAGCCCGACTAGCGGGAGCTCTGGGGCCAACGTCCTGACTTTC
NA	TRBD2	TRBV5-1	15	TRBJ2-5	CASSLDLAGGETQYF	TGCGCCAGCAGCTTGGATCTAGCGGGTGGAGAGACCCAGTACTTC
NA	NA	TRBV19	15	TRBJ2-6	CASSTGFSGANVLTF	TGTGCCAGTAGTACGGGGTTCTCTGGGGCCAACGTCCTGACTTTC
few	TRBD1	TRBV10-3	16	TRBJ1-5	CAISGDRGRSEEPQHF	TGTGCCATCAGTGGGGACAGGGGAAGGTCGGAGGAGCCCCAGCATTTT
NA	NA	TRBV9	13	TRBJ2-3	CASSLQSTDTQYF	TGTGCCAGCAGCCTCCAGTCGACAGATACGCAGTATTTT
once	TRBD1	TRBV4-1	16	TRBJ2-1	CASSRPGDRVYNEQFF	TGCGCCAGCAGCCGCCCGGGGGACAGGGTATACAATGAGCAGTTCTTC
few	NA	TRBV29-1	12	TRBJ2-7	CSVGGGLYEQYF	TGCAGCGTCGGTGGGGGCCTATACGAGCAGTACTTC
NA	TRBD1	TRBV5-1	15	TRBJ1-1	CASSSTTGANTEAFF	TGCGCCAGCAGCTCCACGACAGGGGCGAACACTGAAGCTTTCTTT
NA	NA	TRBV5-1	17	TRBJ2-1	CASSLRDTGGSYNEQFF	TGCGCCAGCAGCTTGAGAGACACCGGGGGCTCCTACAATGAGCAGTTCTTC
NA	NA	TRBV10-3	15	TRBJ1-6	CAISVQGATNSPLHF	TGTGCCATCAGTGTGCAGGGCGCAACGAATTCACCCCTCCACTTT
NA	NA	TRBV19	15	TRBJ2-3	CASSKGPGITDTQYF	TGTGCCAGTAGCAAAGGCCCAGGGATCACAGATACGCAGTATTTT
NA	TRBD2	TRBV18	16	TRBJ2-1	CASSGTRGSSGRTQFF	TGTGCCAGCTCAGGCACGAGGGGGTCTAGCGGGAGGACCCAGTTCTTC
few	NA	TRBV5-6	15	TRBJ2-5	CASREETGVEETQYF	TGTGCCAGCAGGGAGGAAACCGGGGTGGAAGAGACCCAGTACTTC
NA	TRBD2	TRBV7-6	17	TRBJ2-3	CASSHAGLARGTDTQYF	TGTGCCAGCAGCCACGCCGGACTAGCAAGAGGCACAGATACGCAGTATTTT
NA	NA	TRBV25-1	14	TRBJ2-2	CASTNSVGLGELFF	TGTGCCAGCACCAACTCGGTTGGACTAGGGGAGCTGTTTTTT
NA	NA	TRBV30	14	TRBJ1-2	CAWSPGQLNYGYTF	TGTGCCTGGAGTCCGGGACAACTCAACTATGGCTACACCTTC
NA	TRBD1	TRBV5-1	14	TRBJ1-2	CASSPQTGNYGYTF	TGCGCCAGCAGCCCCCAGACAGGGAACTATGGCTACACCTTC
NA	NA	TRBV6-1	15	TRBJ2-1	CASSEGYRIYNEQFF	TGTGCCAGCAGTGAAGGGTACAGAATCTACAATGAGCAGTTCTTC
NA	TRBD1	TRBV5-6	15	TRBJ1-4	CASSLVAGGREKLFF	TGTGCCAGCAGCTTGGTGGCAGGGGGGCGAGAAAAACTGTTTTTT